The T cell receptor beta chain under discussion was sequenced for a study of cytomegalovirus exposure and HLA in healthy donors. Study overall: A preliminary data release comprised around 85 million unique TCRs obtained from HLA-typed donors.

This clone was seen more than once but under ten times. Its antigen is undetermined. Overall study results and limits: It is likely that the observed cluster of highly shared sequence variants was a sequencing artifact. The authors reported that TCR beta sequences could predict HLA-A and HLA-B alleles. These predictions were accurate for most subjects in the first cohort.

The PCR ran on 60 Vbeta and 13 Jbeta primers. The repertoire was sequenced with immunoSEQ multiplex PCR; TCRdb's copy has only in-frame clones and lacks some. The profile covers roughly 80,000 clones, with about two thirds appearing a single time and approximately 7% taken by the ten largest. In germline, CDR1 is SNHLY, CDR2 FYNNEI. V lost 6 bases, J lost 0 bases, and 17 bases lay in between. The CDR3 contains 16 residues. At sampling all donors were nominally healthy, likely with unrecorded immune exposures. The V call is TRBV2, the J call TRBJ1-1; perhaps TRBD1 as D (6 bases). Material for sequencing was PBMCs. The sequence was obtained from a woman aged 50 to 65 in good health and CMV-seropositive. The CDR3: CASSPADSFMNTEAFF. In DNA form, the CDR3 reads TGTGCCAGCAGCCCAGCGGACAGTTTTATGAACACTGAAGCTTTCTTT.